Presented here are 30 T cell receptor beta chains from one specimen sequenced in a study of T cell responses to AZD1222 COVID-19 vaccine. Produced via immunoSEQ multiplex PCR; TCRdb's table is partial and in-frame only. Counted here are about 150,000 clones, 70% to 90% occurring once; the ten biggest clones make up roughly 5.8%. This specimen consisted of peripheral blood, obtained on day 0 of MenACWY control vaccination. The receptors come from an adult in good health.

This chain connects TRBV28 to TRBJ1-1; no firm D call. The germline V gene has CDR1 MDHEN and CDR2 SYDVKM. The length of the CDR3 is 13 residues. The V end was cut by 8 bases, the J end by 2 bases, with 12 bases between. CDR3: CASYRLINTEAFF. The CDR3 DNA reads TGTGCCAGCTACCGTTTAATAAACACTGAAGCTTTCTTT.

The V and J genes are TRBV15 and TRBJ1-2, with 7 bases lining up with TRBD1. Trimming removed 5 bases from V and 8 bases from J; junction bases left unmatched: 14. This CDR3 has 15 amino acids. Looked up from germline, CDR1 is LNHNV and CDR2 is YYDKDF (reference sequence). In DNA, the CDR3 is TGTGCCACCAGCGGGGGACAGAGGGCCCCTCTAGGCTACACCTTC. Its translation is CATSGGQRAPLGYTF. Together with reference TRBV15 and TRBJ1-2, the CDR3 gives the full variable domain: DAMVIQNPRYQVTQFGKPVTLSCSQTLNHNVMYWYQQKSSQAPKLLFHYYDKDFNNEADTPDNFQSRRPNTSFCFLDIRSPGLGDTAMYLCATSGGQRAPLGYTFGSGTRLTVV.

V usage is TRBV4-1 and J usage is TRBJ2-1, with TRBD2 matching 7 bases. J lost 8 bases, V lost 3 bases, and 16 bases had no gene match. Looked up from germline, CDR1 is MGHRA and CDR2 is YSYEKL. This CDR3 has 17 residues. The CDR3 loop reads CASSHLTAGLPRDEQFF. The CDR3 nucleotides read TGCGCCAGCAGCCATCTGACAGCGGGACTACCCCGGGATGAGCAGTTCTTC.

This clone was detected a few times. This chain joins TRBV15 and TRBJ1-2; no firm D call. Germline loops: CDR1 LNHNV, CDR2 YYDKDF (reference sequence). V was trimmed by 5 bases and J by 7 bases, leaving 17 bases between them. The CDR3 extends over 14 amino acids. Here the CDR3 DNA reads TGTGCCACCAGCGGCCGGGGATCCTCGAGTGGCTACACCTTC. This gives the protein CATSGRGSSSGYTF.

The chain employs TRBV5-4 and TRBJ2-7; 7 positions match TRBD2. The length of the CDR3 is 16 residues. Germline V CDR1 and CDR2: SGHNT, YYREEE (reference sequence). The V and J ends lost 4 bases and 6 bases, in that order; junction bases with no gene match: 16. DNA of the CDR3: TGTGCCAGCAGCCCGAGGGTGTTCGCTCCGGGGGGCGAGCAGTACTTC. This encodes CASSPRVFAPGGEQYF.

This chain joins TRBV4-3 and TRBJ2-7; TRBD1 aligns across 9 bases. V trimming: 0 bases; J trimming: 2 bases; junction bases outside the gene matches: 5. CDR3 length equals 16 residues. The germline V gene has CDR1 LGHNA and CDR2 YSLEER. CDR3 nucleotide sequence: TGCGCCAGCAGCCAAGATCCCGACAGGGGGGCCTACGAGCAGTACTTC. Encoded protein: CASSQDPDRGAYEQYF.

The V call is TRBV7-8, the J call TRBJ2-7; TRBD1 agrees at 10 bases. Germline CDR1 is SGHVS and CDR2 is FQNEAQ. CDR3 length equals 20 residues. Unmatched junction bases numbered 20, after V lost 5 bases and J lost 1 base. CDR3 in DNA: TGTGCCAGCAGCCTCGCGGTCTCCGTGACAGGGGGCGCGGGATCCTACGAGCAGTACGTC. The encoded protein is CASSLAVSVTGGAGSYEQYV.

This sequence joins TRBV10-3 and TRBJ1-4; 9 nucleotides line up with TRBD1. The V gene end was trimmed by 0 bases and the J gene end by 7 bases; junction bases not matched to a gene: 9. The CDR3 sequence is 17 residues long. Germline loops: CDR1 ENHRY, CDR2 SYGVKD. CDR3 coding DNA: TGTGCCATCAGTGAGTCCGGTCGTGGGACAGGGCTTGAAAAACTGTTTTTT. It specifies CAISESGRGTGLEKLFF.

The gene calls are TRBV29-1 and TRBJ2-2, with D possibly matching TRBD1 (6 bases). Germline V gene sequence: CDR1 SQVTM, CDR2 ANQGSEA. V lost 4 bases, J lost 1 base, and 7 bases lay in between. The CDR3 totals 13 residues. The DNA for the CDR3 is TGCAGCGTTGGCAGGGGGAACACCGGGGAGCTGTTTTTT. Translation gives CSVGRGNTGELFF.

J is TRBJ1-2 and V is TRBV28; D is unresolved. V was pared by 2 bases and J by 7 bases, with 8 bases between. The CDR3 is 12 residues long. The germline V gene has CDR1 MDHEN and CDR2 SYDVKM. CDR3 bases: TGTGCCAGCAGTTTAGGGTGGGGTGGCTACACCTTC. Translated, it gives CASSLGWGGYTF.

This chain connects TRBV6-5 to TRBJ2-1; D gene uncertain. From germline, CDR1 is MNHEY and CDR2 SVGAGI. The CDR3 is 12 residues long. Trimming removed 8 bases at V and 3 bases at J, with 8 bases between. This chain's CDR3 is CASDLGYNEQFF. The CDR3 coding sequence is TGTGCCAGCGACTTGGGCTACAATGAGCAGTTCTTC.

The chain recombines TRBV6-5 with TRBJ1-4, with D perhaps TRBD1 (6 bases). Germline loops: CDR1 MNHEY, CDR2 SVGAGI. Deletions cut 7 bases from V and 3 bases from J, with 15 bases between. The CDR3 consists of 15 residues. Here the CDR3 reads CASISGGRANEKLFF. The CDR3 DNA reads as TGTGCCAGCATCTCGGGGGGGCGAGCTAATGAAAAACTGTTTTTT.

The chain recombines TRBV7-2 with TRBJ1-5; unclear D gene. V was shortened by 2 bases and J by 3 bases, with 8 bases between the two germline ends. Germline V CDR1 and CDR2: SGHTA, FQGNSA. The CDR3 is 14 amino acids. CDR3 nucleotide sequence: TGTGCCAGCAGCTTAATGCCGTTCAATCAGCCCCAGCATTTT. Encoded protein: CASSLMPFNQPQHF.

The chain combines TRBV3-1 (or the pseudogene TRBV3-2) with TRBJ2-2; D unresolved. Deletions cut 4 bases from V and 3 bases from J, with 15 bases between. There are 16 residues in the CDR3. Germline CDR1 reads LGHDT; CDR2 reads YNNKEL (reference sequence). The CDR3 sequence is CASSPDGFLDTGELFF. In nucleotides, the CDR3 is TGTGCCAGCAGCCCGGACGGTTTTTTGGACACCGGGGAGCTGTTTTTT.

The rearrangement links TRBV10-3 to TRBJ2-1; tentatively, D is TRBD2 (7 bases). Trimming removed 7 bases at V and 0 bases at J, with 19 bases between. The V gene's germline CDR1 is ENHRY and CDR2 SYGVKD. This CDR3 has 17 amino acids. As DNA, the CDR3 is TGTGCCATCAAGGAGGAGGGGGGGTTGGGCTCCTACAATGAGCAGTTCTTC. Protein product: CAIKEEGGLGSYNEQFF.

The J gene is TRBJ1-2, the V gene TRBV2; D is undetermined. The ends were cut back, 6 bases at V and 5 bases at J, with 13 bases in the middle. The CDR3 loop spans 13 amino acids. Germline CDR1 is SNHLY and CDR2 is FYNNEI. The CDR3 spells CASRGREGYGYTF. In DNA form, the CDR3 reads TGTGCCAGCAGAGGGAGAGAAGGTTATGGCTACACCTTC. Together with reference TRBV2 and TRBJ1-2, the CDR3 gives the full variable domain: EPEVTQTPSHQVTQMGQEVILRCVPISNHLYFYWYRQILGQKVEFLVSFYNNEISEKSEIFDDQFSVERPDGSNFTLKIRSTKLEDSAMYFCASRGREGYGYTFGSGTRLTVV.

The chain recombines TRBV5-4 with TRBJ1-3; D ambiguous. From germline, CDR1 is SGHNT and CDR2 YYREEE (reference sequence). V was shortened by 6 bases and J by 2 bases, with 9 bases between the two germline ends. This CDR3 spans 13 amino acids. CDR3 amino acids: CASKTPAGNTIYF. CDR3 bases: TGTGCCAGCAAGACACCGGCTGGAAACACCATATATTTT.

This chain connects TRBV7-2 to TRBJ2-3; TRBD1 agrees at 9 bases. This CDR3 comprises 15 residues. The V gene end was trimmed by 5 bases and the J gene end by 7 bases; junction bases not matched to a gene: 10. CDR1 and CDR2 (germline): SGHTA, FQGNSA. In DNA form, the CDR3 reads TGTGCCAGCAGCCTGGGACAGGGAAGAGAGAATACGCAGTATTTT. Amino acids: CASSLGQGRENTQYF. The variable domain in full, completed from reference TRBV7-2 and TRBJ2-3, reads GAGVSQSPSNKVTEKGKDVELRCDPISGHTALYWYRQSLGQGLEFLIYFQGNSAPDKSGLPSDRFSAERTGGSVSTLTIQRTQQEDSAVYLCASSLGQGRENTQYFGPGTRLTVL.

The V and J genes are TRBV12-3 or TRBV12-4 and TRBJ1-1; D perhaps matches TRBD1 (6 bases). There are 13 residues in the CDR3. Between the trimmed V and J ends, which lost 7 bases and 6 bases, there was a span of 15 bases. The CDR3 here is CASTSGRGAEAFF. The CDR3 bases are TGTGCCAGCACCTCTGGTAGGGGGGCTGAAGCTTTCTTT.

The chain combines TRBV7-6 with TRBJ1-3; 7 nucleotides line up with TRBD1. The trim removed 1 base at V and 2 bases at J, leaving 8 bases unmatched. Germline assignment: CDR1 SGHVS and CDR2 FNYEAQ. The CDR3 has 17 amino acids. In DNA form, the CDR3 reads TGTGCCAGCAGCTTAGTCCCCAGGGGGTCTCCTGGAAACACCATATATTTT. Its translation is CASSLVPRGSPGNTIYF. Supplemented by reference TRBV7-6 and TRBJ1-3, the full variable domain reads GAGVSQSPRYKVTKRGQDVALRCDPISGHVSLYWYRQALGQGPEFLTYFNYEAQQDKSGLPNDRFSAERPEGSISTLTIQRTEQRDSAMYRCASSLVPRGSPGNTIYFGEGSWLTVV.

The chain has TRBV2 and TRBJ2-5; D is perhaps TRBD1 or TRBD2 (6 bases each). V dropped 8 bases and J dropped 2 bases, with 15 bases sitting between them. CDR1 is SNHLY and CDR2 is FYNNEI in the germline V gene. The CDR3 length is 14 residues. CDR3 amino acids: CASLGGLFQETQYF. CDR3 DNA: TGTGCCAGCCTTGGGGGGCTCTTTCAAGAGACCCAGTACTTC.

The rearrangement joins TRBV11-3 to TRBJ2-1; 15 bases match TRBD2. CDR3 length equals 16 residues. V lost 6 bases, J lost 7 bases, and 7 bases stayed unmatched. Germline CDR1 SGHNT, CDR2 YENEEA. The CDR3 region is CASRGTSGRIMNEQFF. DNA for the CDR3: TGTGCCAGCAGGGGGACTAGCGGGAGGATCATGAATGAGCAGTTCTTC.

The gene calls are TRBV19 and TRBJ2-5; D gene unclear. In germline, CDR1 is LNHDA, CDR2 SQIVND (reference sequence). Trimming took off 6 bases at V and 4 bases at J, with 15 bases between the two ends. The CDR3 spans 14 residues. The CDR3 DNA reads TGTGCCAGTAGGGCCCCCCTTACCGGAGAGACCCAGTACTTC. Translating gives CASRAPLTGETQYF.

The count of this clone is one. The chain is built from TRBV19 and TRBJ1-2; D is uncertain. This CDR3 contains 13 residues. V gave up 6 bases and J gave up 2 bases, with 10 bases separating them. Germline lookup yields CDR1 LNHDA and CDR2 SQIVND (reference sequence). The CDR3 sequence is CASSPDINYGYTF. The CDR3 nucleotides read TGTGCCAGTAGCCCTGACATAAACTATGGCTACACCTTC.

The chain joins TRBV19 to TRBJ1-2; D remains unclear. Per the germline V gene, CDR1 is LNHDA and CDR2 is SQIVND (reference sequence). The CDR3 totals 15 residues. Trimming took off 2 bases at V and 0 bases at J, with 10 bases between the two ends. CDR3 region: CASSIRHSTNYGYTF. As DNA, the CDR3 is TGTGCCAGTAGTATACGGCACAGTACTAACTATGGCTACACCTTC.

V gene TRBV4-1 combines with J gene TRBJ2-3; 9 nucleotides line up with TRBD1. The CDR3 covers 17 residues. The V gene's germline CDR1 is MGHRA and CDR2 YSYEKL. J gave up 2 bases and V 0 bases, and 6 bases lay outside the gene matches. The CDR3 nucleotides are TGCGCCAGCAGCCAAGATTGGGGACAGGGCTTCACAGATACGCAGTATTTT. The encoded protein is CASSQDWGQGFTDTQYF.

CDR3 in DNA: TGTGCCACCAGTTTAGGGGGGGATGGCTACACCTTC. Translated, it gives CATSLGGDGYTF. The chain has TRBV15 and TRBJ1-2; D is possibly TRBD1 (6 bases). Germline CDR1 is LNHNV and CDR2 is YYDKDF (reference sequence). The V gene lost 6 bases and the J gene lost 6 bases, with 11 bases spanning the gap. The CDR3 is made up of 12 amino acids.

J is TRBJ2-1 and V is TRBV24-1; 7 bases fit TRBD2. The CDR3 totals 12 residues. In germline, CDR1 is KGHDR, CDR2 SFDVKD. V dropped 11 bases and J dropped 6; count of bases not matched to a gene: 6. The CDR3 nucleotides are TGTGCCATCTCCTCGGGGGGCAATGAGCAGTTCTTC. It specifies CAISSGGNEQFF.

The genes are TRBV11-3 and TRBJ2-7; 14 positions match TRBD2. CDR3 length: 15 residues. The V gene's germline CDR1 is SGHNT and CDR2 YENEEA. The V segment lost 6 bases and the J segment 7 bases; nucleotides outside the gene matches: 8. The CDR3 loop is CASSQTSGRVDEQYF. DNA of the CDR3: TGTGCCAGCAGTCAGACTAGCGGGAGGGTGGATGAGCAGTACTTC.

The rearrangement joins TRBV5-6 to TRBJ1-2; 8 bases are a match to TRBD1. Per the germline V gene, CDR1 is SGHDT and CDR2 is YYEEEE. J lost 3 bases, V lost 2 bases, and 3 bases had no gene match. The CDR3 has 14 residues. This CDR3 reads CASSLSGGYYGYTF. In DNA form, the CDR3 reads TGTGCCAGCAGCTTATCAGGGGGCTACTATGGCTACACCTTC.